The present T cell receptor (beta chain) was sequenced within a study of T-cell memory formation after mild COVID-19. At the level of the study: Most TCR clusters belonged to a single donor.

The sample holds many counts of this clonotype. Constant-segment primers were used for 5'RACE, and the resulting TCR alpha and TCR beta cDNA libraries carried sample barcodes and UMIs. One entry per CDR3 protein results from TCRdb running MiXCR on the 5' RACE reads. The sample has roughly 35,000 distinct CDR3 sequences; around a fifth are singletons. The length of the CDR3 is 12 residues. The germline V gene encodes CDR1 SGHDT and CDR2 YYEEEE. Trimming cost V 1 base and J 4 bases, with 5 bases left between them. The sample was PBMCs or a T cell subset sorted from them (not recorded which). The V call is TRBV5-6, the J call TRBJ1-2, with D uncertain. This TCR came from an adult who had mild COVID-19 (a few samples of this study predate the infection). Cell type and time point are not known. The CDR3: CASSLTAYGYTF. The CDR3 DNA reads as TGTGCCAGCAGCTTGACAGCCTATGGCTACACCTTC.